One and the same sample provided the 25 T cell receptor beta chains below, sequenced in a study of OX40 agonist ivuxolimab in advanced cancers. Sequencing used immunoSEQ multiplex PCR; TCRdb keeps in-frame clones, though not all of them. The sample has 75,000 to 100,000 clones, 90% to 95% seen once; the top ten hold roughly 0.31%. This specimen consisted of CD4+ or CD8+ T cells sorted from blood, obtained in a trial of the OX40 agonist ivuxolimab. These receptors originate from an adult with an advanced solid tumor such as melanoma, head and neck, liver or kidney cancer.

This chain links TRBV7-6 with TRBJ2-3, with D hard to call. The CDR3 sequence is 15 residues long. V lost 4 bases, J lost 2 bases, and 13 bases lay in between. Germline CDR1 is SGHVS and CDR2 is FNYEAQ. The CDR3 DNA sequence: TGTGCCAGCAGCTCGGCCCGGGCAGTCACAGATACGCAGTATTTT. Amino acid sequence: CASSSARAVTDTQYF.

The CDR3 bases are TGTGCCAGCAGCGACTCAGGGAATCTCTACACGTATGAGCAGTTCTTC. Its protein product is CASSDSGNLYTYEQFF. The V gene is TRBV11-2, the J gene TRBJ2-1; tentative D call: TRBD1 (5 bases). Per the germline V gene, CDR1 is SGHAT and CDR2 is FQNNGV. Trimming took off 5 bases at V and 8 bases at J, with 22 bases between the two ends. This CDR3 comprises 16 residues.

The CDR3 region has the DNA TGTGCCAGCAGTTTAGGAGGGGTTGGTAGTGAAAAACTGTTTTTT. Translating it yields CASSLGGVGSEKLFF. The chain links TRBV28 to TRBJ1-4; maybe TRBD1 (5 bases). V lost 2 bases and J lost 7, with 14 bases in between. From germline, CDR1 is MDHEN and CDR2 SYDVKM. This CDR3 contains 15 residues.

The V call is TRBV10-3, the J call TRBJ2-1; TRBD1 or TRBD2 may be the D gene (5 bases each). V lost 5 bases and J 0 bases, leaving 14 bases between the germline ends. The germline gives CDR1 ENHRY, CDR2 SYGVKD. The CDR3 has 16 amino acids. The CDR3 loop reads CAISRAVGTSYNEQFF. The CDR3 nucleotides are TGTGCCATCAGTCGAGCGGTTGGGACCTCCTACAATGAGCAGTTCTTC.

This rearrangement joins TRBV5-6 to TRBJ2-3; D is unresolved. Germline CDR1 and CDR2: SGHDT and YYEEEE. With 3 bases removed from V and 2 bases from J, the gap between germline ends came to 13 bases. The CDR3 is 15 residues long. This chain's CDR3 is CASSSLSGNTDTQYF. CDR3 nucleotide sequence: TGTGCCAGCAGCTCGTTGTCAGGCAACACAGATACGCAGTATTTT.

The chain links TRBV9 to TRBJ2-3; D is uncertain. V lost 1 base to trimming and J lost 0 bases, with 6 bases between them. The CDR3 totals 14 residues. Germline loops: CDR1 SGDLS, CDR2 YYNGEE. CDR3 sequence (DNA): TGTGCCAGCAGCGTACTTGCTAGCACAGATACGCAGTATTTT. Translation gives CASSVLASTDTQYF.

The chain has TRBV6-1 and TRBJ2-3, with 9 bases identical to TRBD2. This CDR3 comprises 16 residues. Germline lookup yields CDR1 MNHNS and CDR2 SASEGT. The J segment lost 5 bases and the V segment lost 1 base, leaving 7 bases of the junction unmatched. The chain's CDR3 is CASSEVGTSLGDTQYF. The CDR3 bases are TGTGCCAGCAGTGAAGTCGGGACTAGCCTAGGAGATACGCAGTATTTT.

DNA of the CDR3: TGTGCCAGCAGTTTAAGGCGCGGGAGGGCCAACGACTTCTACAATGAGCAGTTCTTC. Translation gives CASSLRRGRANDFYNEQFF. The chain has TRBV27 and TRBJ2-1, with 9 bases matching TRBD2. Trimming cost V 2 bases and J 3 bases; bases outside gene matches: 14. The CDR3 totals 19 residues. CDR1 is MNHEY and CDR2 is SMNVEV in the germline V gene (reference sequence).

This chain links TRBV27 with TRBJ2-6; D is uncertain. Per the germline V gene, CDR1 is MNHEY and CDR2 is SMNVEV (reference sequence). The CDR3 runs 13 residues. V lost 5 bases and J lost 4, with 6 bases in between. The CDR3: CASSPPGANVLTF. The CDR3 nucleotides read TGTGCCAGCAGTCCCCCGGGGGCCAACGTCCTGACTTTC.

Comment on this clone: The germline gene is not matched at one end of the junction; a read error may be the cause. The chain combines TRBV2 with TRBJ1-3; D call uncertain. Germline V CDR1 and CDR2: SNHLY, FYNNEI. CDR3 length equals 13 residues. The CDR3 DNA is TGTGCCAGCAGCCCTAGCTCTGGAAACACCGTATATTTT. The encoded protein is CASSPSSGNTVYF.

This chain uses TRBV27 with TRBJ2-6; D remains ambiguous. Trimming pared 2 bases from V and 4 bases from J, leaving 3 bases between. Germline V gene data show CDR1 as MNHEY and CDR2 as SMNVEV (reference sequence). The CDR3 totals 13 residues. The CDR3, as DNA: TGTGCCAGCAGTTTAGAGGGGGCCAACGTCCTGACTTTC. This encodes CASSLEGANVLTF.

The V call is TRBV5-1, the J call TRBJ2-5; 11 bases are a match to TRBD2. Per the germline V gene, CDR1 is SGHRS and CDR2 is YFSETQ. The trim removed 4 bases at V and 2 bases at J, leaving 7 bases unmatched. This CDR3 spans 16 amino acids. CDR3 sequence: CASSATLAGAQETQYF. CDR3 sequence (DNA): TGCGCCAGCAGCGCTACACTAGCGGGAGCACAAGAGACCCAGTACTTC.

The chain joins TRBV6-6 to TRBJ1-4, with 7 bases aligning to TRBD1. This CDR3 is 13 amino acids long. CDR1 MNHNY and CDR2 SVGAGI come from the germline V gene (reference sequence). V was pared by 8 bases and J by 7 bases, with 7 bases of the junction left unmatched. CDR3 sequence: CASARDRTEKLFF. CDR3 sequence (DNA): TGTGCCAGCGCCCGGGACAGAACTGAAAAACTGTTTTTT.

The genes are TRBV6-1 and TRBJ2-1; the D gene is possibly TRBD2 (5 bases). Per germline, CDR1 MNHNS and CDR2 SASEGT. The CDR3 loop spans 13 amino acids. Deletions cut 6 bases from V and 3 bases from J, with 9 bases between. CDR3 amino acids: CASSLTSYNEQFF. The DNA for the CDR3 is TGTGCCAGCAGCCTCACTAGCTACAATGAGCAGTTCTTC.

The chain couples TRBV19 to TRBJ2-1, with 9 bases matching TRBD1. CDR3 length equals 14 residues. V shed 10 bases, J shed 7 bases, and the junction held 11 bases outside the gene matches. Germline loops: CDR1 LNHDA, CDR2 SQIVND (reference sequence). The chain's CDR3 is CATKPGQGKNEQFF. CDR3 DNA: TGTGCCACAAAACCGGGACAGGGAAAGAATGAGCAGTTCTTC.

This rearrangement joins TRBV5-1 to TRBJ2-7; TRBD2 aligns across 8 bases. Looked up from germline, CDR1 is SGHRS and CDR2 is YFSETQ. V lost 1 base to trimming and J lost 1 base; unmatched junction nucleotides: 7. The length of the CDR3 is 16 residues. This CDR3 reads CASSLKGSGNSYEQYF. The CDR3 region has the DNA TGCGCCAGCAGCTTGAAAGGTAGCGGGAATTCCTACGAGCAGTACTTC. Drawing the rest from reference TRBV5-1 and TRBJ2-7, the complete variable domain is KAGVTQTPRYLIKTRGQQVTLSCSPISGHRSVSWYQQTPGQGLQFLFEYFSETQRNKGNFPGRFSGRQFSNSRSEMNVSTLELGDSALYLCASSLKGSGNSYEQYFGPGTRLTVT.

This chain uses TRBV19 with TRBJ2-3; 7 bases agree with TRBD2. V was clipped by 8 bases and J by 4 bases; unmatched bases: 3. The germline V gene has CDR1 LNHDA and CDR2 SQIVND (reference sequence). This CDR3 comprises 12 residues. In DNA form, the CDR3 reads TGTGCCAGTTCTGGGGGGGCAGATACGCAGTATTTT. Protein: CASSGGADTQYF.

The rearrangement uses TRBV7-8 and TRBJ2-3; the D gene could be TRBD1 or TRBD2 (5 bases each). Trimming pared 5 bases from V and 12 bases from J, leaving 24 bases between. Germline V CDR1 and CDR2: SGHVS, FQNEAQ. CDR3 size: 15 residues. In DNA, the CDR3 is TGTGCCAGCAGCCCGAGAGGGGTACTTCCGTTACTACAGTATTTT. Protein product: CASSPRGVLPLLQYF.

The chain carries TRBV6-1 and TRBJ2-7; the D call may be TRBD1 or TRBD2 (5 bases each). Germline CDR1 MNHNS, CDR2 SASEGT. The V end was cut by 5 bases, the J end by 2 bases, with 16 bases between. CDR3 length equals 15 residues. The CDR3 coding sequence is TGTGCCAGCAGTCAGCCCGGGACCCCGGCCTACGAGCAGTACTTC. Protein product: CASSQPGTPAYEQYF.

This clone was recorded a few times. The chain is built from TRBV28 and TRBJ2-5, with D possibly matching TRBD1 (6 bases). Trimming removed 4 bases from V and 4 bases from J, with 13 bases in between. Germline V gene sequence: CDR1 MDHEN, CDR2 SYDVKM. CDR3 length: 14 residues. CDR3 in amino acids: CASSYNRVGETQYF. CDR3 in DNA: TGTGCCAGCAGTTATAACAGGGTTGGAGAGACCCAGTACTTC.

The chain couples TRBV28 to TRBJ1-1, with D hard to call. Germline values: CDR1 MDHEN, CDR2 SYDVKM. The V and J ends lost 10 bases and 0 bases respectively, with 12 bases between them. The length of the CDR3 is 13 residues. The CDR3 nucleotides are TGTGCCATCGGACGGCGGATGAACACTGAAGCTTTCTTT. Translated: CAIGRRMNTEAFF.

The rearrangement links TRBV27 to TRBJ2-3; TRBD2 aligns across 7 bases. The trim removed 10 bases at V and 2 bases at J, leaving 9 bases unmatched. Germline V gene lookup returns CDR1 MNHEY and CDR2 SMNVEV (reference sequence). This CDR3 spans 14 amino acids. CDR3 region: CAIWTRRATDTQYF. As DNA, the CDR3 is TGTGCCATTTGGACTAGACGAGCCACAGATACGCAGTATTTT.

The chain is built from TRBV5-1 and TRBJ2-7; perhaps TRBD1 as D (5 bases). Germline V gene data show CDR1 as SGHRS and CDR2 as YFSETQ. The CDR3 extends over 14 amino acids. Trimming cost V 4 bases and J 2 bases, with 13 bases left between them. The CDR3 spells CASSADSPPYEQYF. DNA for the CDR3: TGCGCCAGCAGCGCAGACAGCCCCCCCTACGAGCAGTACTTC.

The CDR3 bases are TGTGCCAGCAGCCCTCTGGCCACTGAAGCTTTCTTT. This encodes CASSPLATEAFF. This chain connects TRBV13 to TRBJ1-1, with no clear D. Trimming left V 5 bases short and J 4 bases short, with 8 bases between. Germline V gene sequence: CDR1 PRHDT, CDR2 FYEKMQ (reference sequence). The CDR3 is 12 residues long.

This CDR3 is CASSLRRGYTF. CDR3 nucleotide sequence: TGTGCCAGCAGTCTCAGACGAGGCTACACCTTC. The chain links TRBV28 to TRBJ1-2; D gene ambiguous. The V end lost 5 bases, the J end lost 8 bases, and 9 bases lay between the germline ends. Germline V lookup: CDR1 MDHEN, CDR2 SYDVKM. The CDR3 runs 11 residues.